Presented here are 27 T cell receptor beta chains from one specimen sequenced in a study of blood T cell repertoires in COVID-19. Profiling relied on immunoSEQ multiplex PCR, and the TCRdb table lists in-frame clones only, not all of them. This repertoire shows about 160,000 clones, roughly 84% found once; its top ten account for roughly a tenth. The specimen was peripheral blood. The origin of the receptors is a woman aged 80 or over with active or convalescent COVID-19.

The CDR3 protein is CASSQESSGAPGTQYF. CDR3 DNA sequence: TGCGCCAGCAGCCAAGAAAGTAGCGGGGCCCCAGGTACCCAGTACTTC. The chain has TRBV4-1 and TRBJ2-5; 8 bases match TRBD2. Losses at the gene ends were 0 bases for V and 8 bases for J; bases not matched to a gene: 11. The V gene's germline CDR1 is MGHRA and CDR2 YSYEKL. The CDR3 length is 16 residues.

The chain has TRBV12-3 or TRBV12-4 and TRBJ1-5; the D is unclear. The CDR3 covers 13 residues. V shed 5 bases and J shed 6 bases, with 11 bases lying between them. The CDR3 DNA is TGTGCCAGCAGTAAGCCCCTTGGTCAGCCCCAGCATTTT. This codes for CASSKPLGQPQHF.

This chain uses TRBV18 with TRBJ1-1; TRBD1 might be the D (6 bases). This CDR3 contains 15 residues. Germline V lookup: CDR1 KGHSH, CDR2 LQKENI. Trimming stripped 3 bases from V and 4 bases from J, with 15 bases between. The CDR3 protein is CASSPLTGLGTEAFF. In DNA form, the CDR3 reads TGTGCCAGCTCACCTTTGACAGGCCTCGGCACTGAAGCTTTCTTT.

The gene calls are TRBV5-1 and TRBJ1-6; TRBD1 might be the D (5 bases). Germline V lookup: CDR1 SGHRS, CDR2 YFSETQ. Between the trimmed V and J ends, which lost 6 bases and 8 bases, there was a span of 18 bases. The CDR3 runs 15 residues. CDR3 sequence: CASKGREGADSPLHF. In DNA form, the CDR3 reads TGCGCCAGCAAGGGCAGGGAAGGGGCAGATTCACCCCTCCACTTT.

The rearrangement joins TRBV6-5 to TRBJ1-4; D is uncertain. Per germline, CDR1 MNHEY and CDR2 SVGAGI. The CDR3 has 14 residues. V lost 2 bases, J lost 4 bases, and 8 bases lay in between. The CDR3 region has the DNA TGTGCCAGCAGTTACAGGCGGGATAATGAAAAACTGTTTTTT. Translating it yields CASSYRRDNEKLFF.

The CDR3 sequence is CASSRDSSNQPQHF. CDR3 DNA: TGTGCCAGCAGCCGGGACAGCAGCAATCAGCCCCAGCATTTT. This chain links TRBV3-1 (or the pseudogene TRBV3-2) with TRBJ1-5; 7 bases line up with TRBD1. This CDR3 region has 14 residues. The V segment lost 4 bases and the J segment 1 base; nucleotides outside the gene matches: 1. CDR1 and CDR2 (germline): LGHDT, YNNKEL (reference sequence).

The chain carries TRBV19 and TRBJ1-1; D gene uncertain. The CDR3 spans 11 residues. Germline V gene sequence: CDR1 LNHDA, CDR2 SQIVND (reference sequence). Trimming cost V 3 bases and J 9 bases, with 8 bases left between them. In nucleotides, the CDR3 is TGTGCCAGTAGTATCGGGTGGCAAGCTTTCTTT. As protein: CASSIGWQAFF. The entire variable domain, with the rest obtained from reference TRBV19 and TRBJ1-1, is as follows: DGGITQSPKYLFRKEGQNVTLSCEQNLNHDAMYWYRQDPGQGLRLIYYSQIVNDFQKGDIAEGYSVSREKKESFPLTVTSAQKNPTAFYLCASSIGWQAFFGQGTRLTVV.

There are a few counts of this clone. The CDR3 nucleotides read TGTGCCAGCTCACCAGAGGACAGTCAGCCCCAGCATTTT. It codes for CASSPEDSQPQHF. V gene TRBV18 combines with J gene TRBJ1-5, with D possibly being TRBD1 (6 bases). V was cut by 2 bases and J by 6 bases, with 8 bases left in between. The CDR3 contains 13 residues. Per germline, CDR1 KGHSH and CDR2 LQKENI.

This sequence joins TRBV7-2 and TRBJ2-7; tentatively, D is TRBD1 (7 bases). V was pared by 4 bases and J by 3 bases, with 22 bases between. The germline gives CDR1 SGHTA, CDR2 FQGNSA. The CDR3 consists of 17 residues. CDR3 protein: CASSSSGVGQIGYEQYF. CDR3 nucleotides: TGTGCCAGCAGCTCCTCGGGGGTGGGACAGATCGGCTACGAGCAGTACTTC.

CDR3 region: CASMRDPGLYSNQPQHF. The CDR3 nucleotides are TGTGCCAGTATGCGGGACCCCGGATTGTATAGCAATCAGCCCCAGCATTTT. J is TRBJ1-5 and V is TRBV19; D possibly corresponds to TRBD1 (5 bases). The V end lost 7 bases, the J end lost 0 bases, and 19 bases lay between the germline ends. This CDR3 region has 17 residues. The germline gives CDR1 LNHDA, CDR2 SQIVND (reference sequence).

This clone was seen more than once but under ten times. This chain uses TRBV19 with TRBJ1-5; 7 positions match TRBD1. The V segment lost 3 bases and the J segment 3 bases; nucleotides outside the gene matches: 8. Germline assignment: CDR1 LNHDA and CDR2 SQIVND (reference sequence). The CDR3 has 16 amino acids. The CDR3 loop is CASSMYAGQFNQPQHF. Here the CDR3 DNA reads TGTGCCAGTAGTATGTACGCGGGACAGTTCAATCAGCCCCAGCATTTT. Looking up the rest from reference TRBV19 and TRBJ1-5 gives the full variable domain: DGGITQSPKYLFRKEGQNVTLSCEQNLNHDAMYWYRQDPGQGLRLIYYSQIVNDFQKGDIAEGYSVSREKKESFPLTVTSAQKNPTAFYLCASSMYAGQFNQPQHFGDGTRLSIL.

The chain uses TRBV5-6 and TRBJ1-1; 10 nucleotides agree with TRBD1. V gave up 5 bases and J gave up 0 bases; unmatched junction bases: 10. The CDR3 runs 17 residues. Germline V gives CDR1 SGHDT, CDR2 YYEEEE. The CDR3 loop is CASRQTGGWTVNTEAFF. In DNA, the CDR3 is TGTGCCAGCAGGCAGACAGGGGGCTGGACGGTGAACACTGAAGCTTTCTTT.

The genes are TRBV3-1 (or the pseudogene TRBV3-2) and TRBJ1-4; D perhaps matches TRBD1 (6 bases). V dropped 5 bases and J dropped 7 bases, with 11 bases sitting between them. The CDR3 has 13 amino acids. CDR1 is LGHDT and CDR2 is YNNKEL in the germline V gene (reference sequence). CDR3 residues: CASSLGAREKLFF. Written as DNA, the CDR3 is TGTGCCAGCAGCTTGGGGGCGCGTGAAAAACTGTTTTTT.

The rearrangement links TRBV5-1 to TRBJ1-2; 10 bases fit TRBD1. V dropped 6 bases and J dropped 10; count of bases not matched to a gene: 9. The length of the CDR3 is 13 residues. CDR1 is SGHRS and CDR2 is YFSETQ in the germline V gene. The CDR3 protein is CASTNLGTGDYTF. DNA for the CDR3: TGCGCCAGCACCAACCTAGGGACAGGGGACTACACCTTC. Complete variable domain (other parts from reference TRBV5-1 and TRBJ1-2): KAGVTQTPRYLIKTRGQQVTLSCSPISGHRSVSWYQQTPGQGLQFLFEYFSETQRNKGNFPGRFSGRQFSNSRSEMNVSTLELGDSALYLCASTNLGTGDYTFGSGTRLTVV.

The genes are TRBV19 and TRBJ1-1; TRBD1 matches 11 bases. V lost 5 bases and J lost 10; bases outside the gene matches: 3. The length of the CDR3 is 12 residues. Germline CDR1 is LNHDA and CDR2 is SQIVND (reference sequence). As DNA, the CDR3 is TGTGCCAGTAGTCGGACAGGGGGCATAGCTTTCTTT. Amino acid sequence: CASSRTGGIAFF.

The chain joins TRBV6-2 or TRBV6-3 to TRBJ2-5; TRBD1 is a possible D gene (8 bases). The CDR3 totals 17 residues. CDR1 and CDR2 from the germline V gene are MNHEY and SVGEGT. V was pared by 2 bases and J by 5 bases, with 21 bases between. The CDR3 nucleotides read TGTGCCAGCAGTTACGACAGGGGTGGGGGGGCTATGGAGACCCAGTACTTC. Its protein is CASSYDRGGGAMETQYF.

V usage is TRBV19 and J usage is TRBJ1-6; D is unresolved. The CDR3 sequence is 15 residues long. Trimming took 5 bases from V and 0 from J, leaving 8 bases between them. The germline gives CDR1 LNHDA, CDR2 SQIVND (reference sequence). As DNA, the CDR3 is TGTGCCAGTAGTGAGGGTCTCTCCTATAATTCACCCCTCCACTTT. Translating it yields CASSEGLSYNSPLHF.

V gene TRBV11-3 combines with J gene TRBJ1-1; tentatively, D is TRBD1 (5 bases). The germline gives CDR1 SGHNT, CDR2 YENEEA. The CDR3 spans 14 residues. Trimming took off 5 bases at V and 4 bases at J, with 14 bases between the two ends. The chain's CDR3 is CASSLFSRATEAFF. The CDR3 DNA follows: TGTGCCAGCAGCCTCTTTAGCAGGGCCACTGAAGCTTTCTTT.

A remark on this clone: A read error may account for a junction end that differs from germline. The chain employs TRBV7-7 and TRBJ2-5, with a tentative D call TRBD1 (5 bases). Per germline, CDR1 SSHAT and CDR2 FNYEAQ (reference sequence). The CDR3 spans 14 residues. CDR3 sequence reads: CASSPTEIQETQYF. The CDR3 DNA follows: TGTGCTAGCAGCCCGACAGAAATCCAAGAGACCCAGTACTTC.

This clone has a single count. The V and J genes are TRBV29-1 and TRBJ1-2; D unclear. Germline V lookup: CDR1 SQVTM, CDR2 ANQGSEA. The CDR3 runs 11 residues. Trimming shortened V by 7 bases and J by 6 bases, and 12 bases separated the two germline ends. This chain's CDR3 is CSGISGNGYTF. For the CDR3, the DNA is TGCAGCGGCATTTCGGGTAATGGCTACACCTTC.

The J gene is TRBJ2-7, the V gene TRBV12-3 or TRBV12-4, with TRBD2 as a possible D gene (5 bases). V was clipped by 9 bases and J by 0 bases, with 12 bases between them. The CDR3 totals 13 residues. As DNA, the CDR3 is TGTGCCAGTAGTACAGACTACTCCTACGAGCAGTACTTC. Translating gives CASSTDYSYEQYF.

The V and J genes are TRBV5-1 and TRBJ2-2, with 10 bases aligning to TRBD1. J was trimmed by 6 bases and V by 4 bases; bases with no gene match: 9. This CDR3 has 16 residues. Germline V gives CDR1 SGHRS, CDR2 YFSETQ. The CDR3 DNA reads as TGCGCCAGCAGCGCGTCGGGGGACAGGGGCTCCGGGGAGCTGTTTTTT. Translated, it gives CASSASGDRGSGELFF. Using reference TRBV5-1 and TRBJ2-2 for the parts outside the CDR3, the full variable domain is KAGVTQTPRYLIKTRGQQVTLSCSPISGHRSVSWYQQTPGQGLQFLFEYFSETQRNKGNFPGRFSGRQFSNSRSEMNVSTLELGDSALYLCASSASGDRGSGELFFGEGSRLTVL.

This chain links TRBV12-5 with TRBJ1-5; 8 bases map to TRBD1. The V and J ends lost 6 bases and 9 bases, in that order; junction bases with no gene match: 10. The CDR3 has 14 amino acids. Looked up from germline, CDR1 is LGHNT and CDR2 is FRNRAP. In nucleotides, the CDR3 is TGTGCTAGTGGGCGACAGGGGCCCGGTAGGCCCCAGCATTTT. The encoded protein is CASGRQGPGRPQHF.

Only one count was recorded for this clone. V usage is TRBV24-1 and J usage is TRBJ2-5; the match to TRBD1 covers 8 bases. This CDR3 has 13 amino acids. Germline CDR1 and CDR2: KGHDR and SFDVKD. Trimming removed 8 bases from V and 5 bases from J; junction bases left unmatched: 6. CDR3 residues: CATKDRGWETQYF. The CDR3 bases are TGTGCCACCAAAGACAGGGGCTGGGAGACCCAGTACTTC.

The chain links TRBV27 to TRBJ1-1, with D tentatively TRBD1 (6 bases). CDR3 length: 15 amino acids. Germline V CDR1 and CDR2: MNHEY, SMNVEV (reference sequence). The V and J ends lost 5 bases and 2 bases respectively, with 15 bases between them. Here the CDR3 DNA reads TGTGCCAGCAGTCTACCTGGACAGATAAACACTGAAGCTTTCTTT. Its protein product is CASSLPGQINTEAFF.

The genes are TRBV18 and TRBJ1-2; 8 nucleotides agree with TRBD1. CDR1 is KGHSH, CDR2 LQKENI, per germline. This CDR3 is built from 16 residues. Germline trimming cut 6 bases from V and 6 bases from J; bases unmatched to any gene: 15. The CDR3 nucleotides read TGTGCCAGCTCCCCATCAATTACAGGGGGAAGGGATGGCTACACCTTC. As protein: CASSPSITGGRDGYTF. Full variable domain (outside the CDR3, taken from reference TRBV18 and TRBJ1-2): NAGVMQNPRHLVRRRGQEARLRCSPMKGHSHVYWYRQLPEEGLKFMVYLQKENIIDESGMPKERFSAEFPKEGPSILRIQQVVRGDSAAYFCASSPSITGGRDGYTFGSGTRLTVV.

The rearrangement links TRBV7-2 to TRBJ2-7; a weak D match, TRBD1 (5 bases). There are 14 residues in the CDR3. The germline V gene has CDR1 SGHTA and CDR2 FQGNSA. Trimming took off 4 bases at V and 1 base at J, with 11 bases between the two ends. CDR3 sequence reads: CASSSSQGSYEQYF. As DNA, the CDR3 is TGTGCCAGCAGCTCCTCGCAGGGATCCTACGAGCAGTACTTC.